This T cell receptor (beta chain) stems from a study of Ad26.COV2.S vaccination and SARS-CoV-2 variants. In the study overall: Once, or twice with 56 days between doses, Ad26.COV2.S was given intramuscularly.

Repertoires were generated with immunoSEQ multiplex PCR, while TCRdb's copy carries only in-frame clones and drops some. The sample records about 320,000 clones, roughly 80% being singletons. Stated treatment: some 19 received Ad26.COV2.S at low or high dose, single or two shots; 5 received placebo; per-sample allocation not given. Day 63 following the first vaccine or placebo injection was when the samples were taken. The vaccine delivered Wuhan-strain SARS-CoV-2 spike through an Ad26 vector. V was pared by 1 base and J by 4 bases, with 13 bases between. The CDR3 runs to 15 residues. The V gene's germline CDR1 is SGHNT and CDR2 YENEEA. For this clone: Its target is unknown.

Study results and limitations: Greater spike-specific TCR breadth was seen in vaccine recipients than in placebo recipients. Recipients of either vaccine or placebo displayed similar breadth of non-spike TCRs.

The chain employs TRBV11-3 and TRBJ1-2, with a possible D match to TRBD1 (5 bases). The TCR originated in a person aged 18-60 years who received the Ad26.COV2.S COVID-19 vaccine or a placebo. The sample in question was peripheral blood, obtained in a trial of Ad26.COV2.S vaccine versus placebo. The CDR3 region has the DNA TGTGCCAGCAGCTTAGGGGGCAGACTTTCCTATGGCTACACCTTC. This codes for CASSLGGRLSYGYTF.